The 27 T cell receptor beta chains below were found in one sample sequenced in a study of long-term antiretroviral therapy in people with HIV (dated by TCRdb to between 2021 and 2022). The immunoSEQ hsTCRB v3.0 assay was used at survey level resolution for TRB variable region sequencing. TCRdb holds this immuneACCESS table with in-frame rearrangements only. Some clones are missing; in checked studies, unresolved V genes explain under half, and the rest has no known cause. The sample profile shows about 22,000 clones; approximately 84% of them were found once. The biggest ten clones account for more than 15% of the sample. The sample consisted of unsorted PBMCs, taken 0.5 years before starting antiretroviral therapy. Receptor source: a man in his forties or fifties with HIV.

This chain connects TRBV5-5 to TRBJ1-4; no firm D call. This CDR3 has 14 amino acids. Trimming cost V 3 bases and J 8 bases, with 14 bases left between them. The germline CDR1 and CDR2 sequences are SGHKS and YYEKEE (reference sequence). The CDR3 sequence is CASSSSGSREKLFF. DNA of the CDR3: TGTGCCAGCAGCTCATCCGGGAGCCGGGAAAAACTGTTTTTT. Drawing the rest from reference TRBV5-5 and TRBJ1-4, the complete variable domain is DAGVTQSPTHLIKTRGQQVTLRCSPISGHKSVSWYQQVLGQGPQFIFQYYEKEERGRGNFPDRFSARQFPNYSSELNVNALLLGDSALYLCASSSSGSREKLFFGSGTQLSVL.

The chain uses TRBV7-9 and TRBJ2-1; 7 nucleotides match TRBD2. The CDR3 has 14 amino acids. Germline loops: CDR1 SEHNR, CDR2 FQNEAQ (reference sequence). Unmatched junction bases numbered 10, after V lost 4 bases and J lost 10 bases. CDR3 nucleotides: TGTGCCAGCAGCTCGGTGGGGGGGTCTCGAGAGCAGTTCTTC. Protein: CASSSVGGSREQFF.

This chain connects TRBV5-6 to TRBJ1-5, with TRBD1 matching over 7 bases. Trimming took 1 base from V and 1 from J; bases not matched to a gene: 11. Per germline, CDR1 SGHDT and CDR2 YYEEEE. The CDR3 has 18 residues. CDR3: CASSLRQGGGISNQPQHF. CDR3 bases: TGTGCCAGCAGCTTGAGACAGGGTGGAGGGATAAGCAATCAGCCCCAGCATTTT.

The chain uses TRBV2 and TRBJ1-1, with D perhaps matching TRBD1 (6 bases). Trimming took off 5 bases at V and 2 bases at J, with 9 bases between the two ends. CDR1 is SNHLY and CDR2 is FYNNEI in the germline V gene. CDR3 length equals 13 residues. CDR3 sequence: CASSNRANTEAFF. The DNA for the CDR3 is TGTGCCAGCAGTAACAGGGCTAACACTGAAGCTTTCTTT.

V is TRBV5-1 and J is TRBJ1-2, with D possibly matching TRBD1 (6 bases). The CDR3 has 14 amino acids. CDR1 is SGHRS and CDR2 is YFSETQ in the germline V gene. Between the trimmed V and J ends, which lost 4 bases and 8 bases, there was a span of 18 bases. CDR3 DNA sequence: TGCGCCAGCAGCCAGACAGGCATTAAACGGGGCTACACCTTC. Protein sequence: CASSQTGIKRGYTF.

This chain uses TRBV7-8 with TRBJ1-1; 7 nucleotides match TRBD1. CDR1 and CDR2 (germline): SGHVS, FQNEAQ. V lost 7 bases and J lost 4; bases outside the gene matches: 6. This CDR3 spans 13 amino acids. CDR3 DNA: TGTGCCAGCACTCAGGGGGGGGGCACTGAAGCTTTCTTT. The encoded protein is CASTQGGGTEAFF.

This clone was seen just once. V usage is TRBV5-5 and J usage is TRBJ2-3; maybe TRBD1 (5 bases). The V end was cut by 0 bases, the J end by 4 bases, with 15 bases between. The length of the CDR3 is 16 residues. Germline loops: CDR1 SGHKS, CDR2 YYEKEE (reference sequence). CDR3 protein: CASSLEKGNVADTQYF. Here the CDR3 DNA reads TGTGCCAGCAGCTTGGAGAAGGGGAACGTCGCAGATACGCAGTATTTT.

The rearrangement joins TRBV19 to TRBJ1-2; TRBD1 is a possible D gene (6 bases). There are 14 residues in the CDR3. Germline V gene lookup returns CDR1 LNHDA and CDR2 SQIVND (reference sequence). V shed 7 bases and J shed 4 bases, with 16 bases lying between them. The CDR3 region is CASTPGTGLYGYTF. In DNA, the CDR3 is TGTGCCAGTACCCCGGGAACAGGGCTCTATGGCTACACCTTC.

The rearrangement joins TRBV7-8 to TRBJ1-6, with D perhaps matching TRBD1 (5 bases). The CDR3 contains 17 residues. In germline, CDR1 is SGHVS, CDR2 FQNEAQ. The germline V and J ends were trimmed by 0 bases and 7 bases, with 16 bases remaining between them. The chain's CDR3 is CASSLALGGTKNSPLHF. In DNA form, the CDR3 reads TGTGCCAGCAGCTTAGCGTTGGGGGGGACGAAGAATTCACCCCTCCACTTT.

V usage is TRBV6-5 and J usage is TRBJ1-2; D is perhaps TRBD1 (5 bases). The germline V gene encodes CDR1 MNHEY and CDR2 SVGAGI. The V end was cut by 6 bases, the J end by 4 bases, with 18 bases between. The CDR3 loop spans 15 amino acids. CDR3 sequence (DNA): TGTGCCAGCAGCCTCCAGGGAGGGAGTGGCTATGGCTACACCTTC. Protein sequence: CASSLQGGSGYGYTF.

The genes are TRBV18 and TRBJ1-4; a possible D gene is TRBD1 (5 bases). The CDR3 loop spans 15 amino acids. V gave up 4 bases and J gave up 4 bases, with 13 bases separating them. CDR1 KGHSH and CDR2 LQKENI come from the germline V gene. The CDR3 region is CASSRSGQGNEKLFF. The DNA of the CDR3 is TGTGCCAGCTCACGAAGCGGGCAGGGTAATGAAAAACTGTTTTTT.

The V gene is TRBV2, the J gene TRBJ1-5, with 9 bases aligning to TRBD1. V shed 6 bases, J shed 7 bases, and the junction held 7 bases outside the gene matches. This CDR3 is 14 amino acids long. Germline lookup yields CDR1 SNHLY and CDR2 FYNNEI. The chain's CDR3 is CASRIQGAEQPQHF. CDR3 bases: TGTGCCAGCAGGATACAGGGGGCTGAGCAGCCCCAGCATTTT.

V is TRBV5-5 and J is TRBJ2-7; 7 bases line up with TRBD1. This CDR3 has 14 residues. V lost 2 bases, J lost 2 bases, and 4 bases stayed unmatched. Germline V gene sequence: CDR1 SGHKS, CDR2 YYEKEE (reference sequence). CDR3 protein: CASSFSGGAYEQYF. The CDR3 DNA is TGTGCCAGCAGCTTCTCAGGGGGTGCCTACGAGCAGTACTTC. The full variable domain, completed using reference TRBV5-5 and TRBJ2-7, is DAGVTQSPTHLIKTRGQQVTLRCSPISGHKSVSWYQQVLGQGPQFIFQYYEKEERGRGNFPDRFSARQFPNYSSELNVNALLLGDSALYLCASSFSGGAYEQYFGPGTRLTVT.

The V call is TRBV6-5, the J call TRBJ2-7; 8 positions agree with TRBD1. The CDR3 totals 16 residues. CDR1 MNHEY and CDR2 SVGAGI come from the germline V gene. Trimming at V came to 2 bases and at J to 1 base, leaving 7 bases not matched to a gene. This CDR3 is CASSYEGYRGSYEQYF. CDR3 DNA sequence: TGTGCCAGCAGTTACGAGGGGTACAGGGGGTCCTACGAGCAGTACTTC.

The chain uses TRBV2 and TRBJ1-3; 9 bases fit TRBD1. CDR1 and CDR2 from the germline V gene are SNHLY and FYNNEI. This CDR3 has 14 amino acids. With V trimmed by 5 bases and J by 3 bases, 2 bases remained unmatched. CDR3 DNA: TGTGCCAGCAGTTTGGACAGGGGTGGAAACACCATATATTTT. This encodes CASSLDRGGNTIYF. Full variable domain (rest looked up from reference TRBV2 and TRBJ1-3): EPEVTQTPSHQVTQMGQEVILRCVPISNHLYFYWYRQILGQKVEFLVSFYNNEISEKSEIFDDQFSVERPDGSNFTLKIRSTKLEDSAMYFCASSLDRGGNTIYFGEGSWLTVV.

This clone occurred a few times. This chain joins TRBV7-9 and TRBJ1-5; TRBD1 might be the D (5 bases). This CDR3 is built from 14 residues. Trimming removed 5 bases from V and 4 bases from J, with 12 bases in between. CDR1 is SEHNR, CDR2 FQNEAQ, per germline (reference sequence). The CDR3 DNA reads TGTGCCAGCAGCCCCATGGGGGGAAATCAGCCCCAGCATTTT. Translation gives CASSPMGGNQPQHF.

This clone was seen more than once but under ten times. The V call is TRBV7-6, the J call TRBJ2-3; the match to TRBD1 covers 7 bases. With V trimmed by 1 base and J by 2 bases, 3 bases remained unmatched. Germline assignment: CDR1 SGHVS and CDR2 FNYEAQ. This CDR3 has 15 amino acids. In nucleotides, the CDR3 is TGTGCCAGCAGCTTAGGGGACAGCCCCACAGATACGCAGTATTTT. Translating gives CASSLGDSPTDTQYF.

The chain recombines TRBV19 with TRBJ2-7, with D possibly matching TRBD2 (6 bases). Trimming shortened V by 5 bases and J by 2 bases, and 13 bases separated the two germline ends. The germline V gene encodes CDR1 LNHDA and CDR2 SQIVND (reference sequence). CDR3 length: 14 amino acids. CDR3 protein: CASSAGTGTYEQYF. DNA for the CDR3: TGTGCCAGTAGTGCCGGGACTGGGACCTACGAGCAGTACTTC. The whole variable domain, filled in from reference TRBV19 and TRBJ2-7, reads DGGITQSPKYLFRKEGQNVTLSCEQNLNHDAMYWYRQDPGQGLRLIYYSQIVNDFQKGDIAEGYSVSREKKESFPLTVTSAQKNPTAFYLCASSAGTGTYEQYFGPGTRLTVT.

The chain combines TRBV28 with TRBJ1-1; 7 positions agree with TRBD1. This CDR3 region has 24 residues. V dropped 5 bases and J dropped 1; count of bases not matched to a gene: 34. Germline CDR1 MDHEN, CDR2 SYDVKM. The CDR3 reads CASSPRHLQGDISRRGLSNTEAFF. The CDR3 nucleotides are TGTGCCAGCAGTCCCCGGCATTTGCAGGGGGATATTTCAAGACGAGGGTTATCGAACACTGAAGCTTTCTTT.

This chain connects TRBV10-2 to TRBJ2-7, with TRBD1 as a possible D gene (5 bases). V shed 7 bases and J shed 6 bases, with 13 bases lying between them. Germline V gene sequence: CDR1 WSHSY, CDR2 SAAADI. There are 12 residues in the CDR3. The CDR3 loop is CASTSRAGEQYF. DNA of the CDR3: TGCGCCAGCACCTCCAGGGCCGGCGAGCAGTACTTC.

The chain joins TRBV29-1 to TRBJ2-7; TRBD1 aligns across 8 bases. The CDR3 consists of 11 residues. With 6 bases clipped from V and 6 bases from J, the junction kept 4 bases outside the gene matches. Germline-derived CDR1 and CDR2 are SQVTM and ANQGSEA. CDR3 sequence reads: CSVGDRGEQYF. CDR3 coding DNA: TGCAGCGTGGGCGACAGGGGCGAGCAGTACTTC.

The chain employs TRBV7-2 and TRBJ1-6; D is ambiguous. V was cut by 2 bases and J by 7 bases, with 9 bases left in between. Germline-derived CDR1 and CDR2 are SGHTA and FQGNSA. The CDR3 is made up of 14 amino acids. Here the CDR3 DNA reads TGTGCCAGCAGCTTATTGGCCCTCAATTCACCCCTCCACTTT. This sequence encodes CASSLLALNSPLHF.

V usage is TRBV11-2 and J usage is TRBJ1-3; D not certain. Trimming took 1 base from V and 1 from J, leaving 8 bases between them. Germline CDR1 SGHAT, CDR2 FQNNGV. This CDR3 has 15 amino acids. CDR3 protein: CASSLGPESGNTIYF. Here the CDR3 DNA reads TGTGCCAGCAGCTTAGGGCCAGAATCTGGAAACACCATATATTTT.

The rearrangement joins TRBV30 to TRBJ1-3; D gene uncertain. The CDR3 runs 15 residues. Germline V CDR1 and CDR2: GTSNPN, SVGIG (reference sequence). Trimming shortened V by 2 bases and J by 0 bases, and 11 bases separated the two germline ends. For the CDR3, the DNA is TGTGCCTGGAGTTCGGTTCCTAACTCTGGAAACACCATATATTTT. Protein product: CAWSSVPNSGNTIYF.

The rearrangement links TRBV27 to TRBJ2-7; D might be TRBD1 (5 bases). Trimming shortened V by 0 bases and J by 6 bases, and 15 bases separated the two germline ends. This CDR3 contains 15 residues. In germline, CDR1 is MNHEY, CDR2 SMNVEV (reference sequence). The CDR3 DNA reads as TGTGCCAGCAGTTTATCGAAAGGGGTTCCCCCCGAGCAGTACTTC. Its translation is CASSLSKGVPPEQYF.

V gene TRBV5-1 combines with J gene TRBJ2-2; D perhaps matches TRBD2 (5 bases). In germline, CDR1 is SGHRS, CDR2 YFSETQ. The V end lost 0 bases, the J end lost 2 bases, and 14 bases lay between the germline ends. The CDR3 consists of 17 residues. Here the CDR3 reads CASSLGHRDPNTGELFF. The CDR3 DNA reads TGCGCCAGCAGCTTGGGACACCGGGATCCAAACACCGGGGAGCTGTTTTTT. Full variable domain (outside the CDR3, taken from reference TRBV5-1 and TRBJ2-2): KAGVTQTPRYLIKTRGQQVTLSCSPISGHRSVSWYQQTPGQGLQFLFEYFSETQRNKGNFPGRFSGRQFSNSRSEMNVSTLELGDSALYLCASSLGHRDPNTGELFFGEGSRLTVL.

This chain connects TRBV27 to TRBJ2-5, with 8 nucleotides matching TRBD2. From germline, CDR1 is MNHEY and CDR2 SMNVEV (reference sequence). Trimming at V came to 5 bases and at J to 1 base, leaving 3 bases not matched to a gene. This CDR3 is 14 amino acids long. For the CDR3, the DNA is TGTGCCAGCAGTCGGGGGGGACCCCAAGAGACCCAGTACTTC. Translation: CASSRGGPQETQYF.